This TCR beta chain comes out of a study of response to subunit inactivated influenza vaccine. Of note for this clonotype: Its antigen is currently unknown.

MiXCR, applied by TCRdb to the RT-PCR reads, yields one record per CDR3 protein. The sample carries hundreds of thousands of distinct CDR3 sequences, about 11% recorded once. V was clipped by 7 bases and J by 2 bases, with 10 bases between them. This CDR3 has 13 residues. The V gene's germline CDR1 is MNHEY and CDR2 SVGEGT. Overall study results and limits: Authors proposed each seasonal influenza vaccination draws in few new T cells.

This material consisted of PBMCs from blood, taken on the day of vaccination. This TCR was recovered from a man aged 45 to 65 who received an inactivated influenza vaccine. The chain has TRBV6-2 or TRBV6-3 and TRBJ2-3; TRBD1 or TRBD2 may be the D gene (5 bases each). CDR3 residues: CASTRDLTDTQYF. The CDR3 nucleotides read TGTGCCAGCACCCGGGACCTCACAGATACGCAGTATTTT.